This entry lists 11 T cell receptor beta chains sequenced from one sample in a study of beta chain features in type 1 diabetes. Every isolated RNA sample was fully reverse transcribed, so sequencing captured expressed TCRB transcripts. Clones were sequenced by immunoSEQ multiplex PCR, and TCRdb holds only the in-frame ones, with some missing. This sample carries 200,000 to 250,000 clones, roughly 11% of them seen once, and the ten largest clones take approximately 1.4%. Sequenced input: central memory CD4+ T cells from blood. These receptors were collected from a young man in good health.

The chain uses TRBV7-9 and TRBJ2-1, with D hard to call. Trimming took 2 bases from V and 3 from J, leaving 5 bases between them. CDR1 is SEHNR, CDR2 FQNEAQ, per germline (reference sequence). CDR3 length: 13 amino acids. CDR3 nucleotide sequence: TGTGCCAGCAGCTTAACGAGCTACAATGAGCAGTTCTTC. Its translation is CASSLTSYNEQFF.

Ten or more counts support this clone. CDR3 residues: CAIGSDEQFF. For the CDR3, the DNA is TGTGCCATCGGGAGCGATGAGCAGTTCTTC. The rearrangement links TRBV10-3 to TRBJ2-1; weak D call: TRBD2 (5 bases). CDR3 length equals 10 residues. CDR1 is ENHRY, CDR2 SYGVKD, per germline. The V gene lost 8 bases and the J gene lost 8 bases, with 7 bases spanning the gap.

This clone was seen a handful of times. The rearrangement uses TRBV11-2 and TRBJ2-7; 7 bases align to TRBD2. V gave up 1 base and J gave up 4 bases; unmatched junction bases: 7. The CDR3 has 15 residues. Per germline, CDR1 SGHAT and CDR2 FQNNGV. In DNA, the CDR3 is TGTGCCAGCAGCTTAGTTGCTAGCGGAGATTACGAGCAGTACTTC. Translating it yields CASSLVASGDYEQYF.

There are a few counts of this clone. The chain couples TRBV6-6 to TRBJ2-5; possibly TRBD1 for D (6 bases). The CDR3 loop spans 15 amino acids. The V and J ends lost 5 bases and 2 bases respectively, with 15 bases between them. The germline gives CDR1 MNHNY, CDR2 SVGAGI (reference sequence). The CDR3 spells CASSEQGTPQETQYF. CDR3 coding DNA: TGTGCCAGCAGTGAGCAGGGGACCCCTCAAGAGACCCAGTACTTC.

This clone was counted between two and nine times. V and J are TRBV7-2 and TRBJ2-7; D is ambiguous. The CDR3 loop spans 13 amino acids. Germline V gene lookup returns CDR1 SGHTA and CDR2 FQGNSA. V lost 2 bases and J 0 bases, leaving 5 bases between the germline ends. The chain's CDR3 is CASSLYSSYEQYF. CDR3 coding DNA: TGTGCCAGCAGCTTATACAGCTCCTACGAGCAGTACTTC.

This clone was seen only a few times. This rearrangement joins TRBV27 to TRBJ1-2; D is ambiguous. Germline CDR1 reads MNHEY; CDR2 reads SMNVEV (reference sequence). Trimming took 7 bases from V and 1 from J, leaving 25 bases between them. This CDR3 is 18 amino acids long. CDR3 sequence reads: CASMPRRGTDRVNYGYTF. CDR3 DNA: TGTGCCAGCATGCCCCGACGGGGAACAGATAGAGTTAACTATGGCTACACCTTC.

This clone was recorded many times. The rearrangement links TRBV10-3 to TRBJ2-5; a weak D match, TRBD1 (5 bases). The CDR3 is 13 residues long. The germline CDR1 and CDR2 sequences are ENHRY and SYGVKD. Between the trimmed V and J ends, which lost 4 bases and 5 bases, there was a span of 11 bases. The CDR3 region has the DNA TGTGCCATCAGTGGCACAGGTACTGAGACCCAGTACTTC. It is translated as CAISGTGTETQYF.

This clone was counted a few times. This sequence joins TRBV7-9 and TRBJ2-2; the match to TRBD1 covers 7 bases. CDR3 length: 15 amino acids. The junction had 3 bases not matched to a gene; V was cut back by 1 base and J by 4 bases. CDR1 and CDR2 from the germline V gene are SEHNR and FQNEAQ (reference sequence). CDR3 in DNA: TGTGCCAGCAGCTTAGTGACAGGGTTCACCGGGGAGCTGTTTTTT. Its protein product is CASSLVTGFTGELFF. Complete variable domain (other parts from reference TRBV7-9 and TRBJ2-2): DTGVSQNPRHKITKRGQNVTFRCDPISEHNRLYWYRQTLGQGPEFLTYFQNEAQLEKSRLLSDRFSAERPKGSFSTLEIQRTEQGDSAMYLCASSLVTGFTGELFFGEGSRLTVL.

This chain uses TRBV5-1 with TRBJ2-1; 7 positions match TRBD2. V gave up 4 bases and J gave up 2 bases; unmatched junction bases: 6. The CDR3 extends over 15 amino acids. CDR1 SGHRS and CDR2 YFSETQ come from the germline V gene. This CDR3 reads CASSTSGGAYNEQFF. DNA of the CDR3: TGCGCCAGCAGCACGTCGGGGGGAGCCTACAATGAGCAGTTCTTC.

On this clone itself: One end of the junction varies from germline; a read error may be responsible. The chain is built from TRBV7-7 and TRBJ2-5, with 7 bases identical to TRBD1. The CDR3 is made up of 15 amino acids. Per the germline V gene, CDR1 is SSHAT and CDR2 is FNYEAQ (reference sequence). The CDR3 loop is CASSSVTGLGETQYF. As DNA, the CDR3 is TGTGCTAGCAGCTCAGTGACAGGGCTCGGAGAGACCCAGTACTTC. Full variable domain (missing parts from reference TRBV7-7 and TRBJ2-5): GAGVSQSPRYKVTKRGQDVTLRCDPISSHATLYWYQQALGQGPEFLTYFNYEAQPDKSGLPSDRFSAERPEGSISTLTIQRTEQRDSAMYRCASSSVTGLGETQYFGPGTRLLVL.

This clone was counted at least ten times. The chain employs TRBV29-1 and TRBJ1-1; D gene unclear. V was shortened by 7 bases and J by 1 base, with 4 bases between the two germline ends. The CDR3 totals 10 residues. Per the germline V gene, CDR1 is SQVTM and CDR2 is ANQGSEA. The CDR3 DNA follows: TGCAGCGCCAAGAACACTGAAGCTTTCTTT. Translation: CSAKNTEAFF.